A selection of T cell receptor beta chains follows, all from one sample in a study of identical twins. In TCRdb, the 5' RACE reads were re-called with MiXCR into one record per CDR3 protein. The sample carries roughly 1.6 million distinct CDR3 sequences, around 29% recorded once. The sample comprised cord blood. The receptors originated from a newborn girl in good health. CDR3s include the opening cysteine and the closing phenylalanine or tryptophan. A D gene is named only where the DNA matches it firmly. The size entry is marked missing in some rows and otherwise reads once, few, many or a size class.

.	TRBV27	TRBD2	TRBJ2-3	CASSELAGGPLTQYF	TGTGCCAGCAGTGAATTAGCGGGAGGGCCCCTTACGCAGTATTTT
.	TRBV14	.	TRBJ2-3	CASSQIWGRPGDTQYF	TGTGCCAGCAGCCAGATCTGGGGGCGCCCCGGGGATACGCAGTATTTT
few	TRBV12-3/TRBV12-4	TRBD1	TRBJ1-2	CASNGQGGKGYGYTF	TGTGCCAGCAACGGTCAGGGGGGCAAGGGCTATGGCTACACCTTC
.	TRBV20-1	.	TRBJ2-5	CSAQVARPGETQYF	TGCAGTGCCCAAGTAGCGCGGCCCGGGGAGACCCAGTACTTC
.	TRBV10-3	.	TRBJ2-7	CAITDSFYEQYF	TGTGCCATCACAGACAGTTTCTACGAGCAGTACTTC
.	TRBV5-1	.	TRBJ1-1	CASSPLRGGRVAFF	TGCGCCAGCAGCCCCCTGCGTGGGGGCCGGGTAGCTTTCTTT
few	TRBV29-1	TRBD2	TRBJ2-1	CSVDPGRANEQFF	TGCAGCGTTGACCCCGGGAGGGCGAATGAGCAGTTCTTC
few	TRBV2	.	TRBJ2-3	CASSADPRDTQYF	TGTGCCAGCAGTGCGGACCCCAGGGATACGCAGTATTTT
few	TRBV3-1	.	TRBJ2-7	CASSQVNRRYEQYF	TGTGCCAGCAGCCAAGTGAACCGCCGCTACGAGCAGTACTTC
.	TRBV2	.	TRBJ2-1	CASRFGLEQFF	TGTGCCAGCAGATTCGGGCTTGAGCAGTTCTTC
few	TRBV27	TRBD1	TRBJ1-1	CASSPHLQGARDTEAFF	TGTGCCAGCAGTCCTCACTTACAGGGGGCGAGGGACACTGAAGCTTTCTTT
.	TRBV15	.	TRBJ2-7	CATSRVRGRPSYEQYF	TGTGCCACCAGCAGAGTTAGAGGGCGCCCTTCCTACGAGCAGTACTTC
many	TRBV5-1	TRBD1	TRBJ2-7	CASSTAGQGYEQYF	TGCGCCAGCAGCACCGCGGGACAGGGTTACGAGCAGTACTTC
.	TRBV11-2	.	TRBJ1-2	CASSSDRRGIHDYTF	TGTGCCAGCAGCTCTGATCGCAGGGGCATCCATGACTACACCTTC
few	TRBV15	.	TRBJ1-1	CATSRDAFMNTEAFF	TGTGCCACTAGCAGAGATGCGTTTATGAACACTGAAGCTTTCTTT
.	TRBV28	TRBD2	TRBJ2-2	CASWTSTNTGELFF	TGTGCCAGCTGGACTAGCACGAACACCGGGGAGCTGTTTTTT
few	TRBV25-1	.	TRBJ2-1	CASSVGAFGESSYNEQVF	TGTGCCAGCAGTGTGGGGGCTTTTGGGGAAAGCTCCTACAATGAGCAGGTCTTC
.	TRBV4-1	.	TRBJ1-5	CASSQEMTGQPQHF	TGCGCCAGCAGCCAAGAGATGACGGGTCAGCCCCAGCATTTT
.	TRBV11-2	.	TRBJ1-1	CASSYTTVNTEAFF	TGTGCCAGCAGCTATACTACAGTGAACACTGAAGCTTTCTTT
few	TRBV6-1	.	TRBJ2-2	CASSENSGELFF	TGTGCCAGCAGTGAAAACAGTGGCGAGCTGTTTTTT
.	TRBV2	.	TRBJ2-7	CASSAGSFNYEQYF	TGTGCCAGCAGTGCTGGCTCCTTTAACTACGAGCAGTACTTC
few	TRBV27	TRBD1	TRBJ2-7	CASRNDRDEQYF	TGTGCCAGCAGGAACGACAGGGATGAGCAGTACTTC
.	TRBV11-2	TRBD2	TRBJ2-1	CASSLTRGNYNEQFF	TGTGCCAGCAGCTTAACGCGGGGGAACTACAATGAGCAGTTCTTC
.	TRBV6-5	TRBD1	TRBJ1-6	CASSYGNRDRGDSPLHF	TGTGCCAGCAGTTACGGCAATCGGGACAGGGGAGATTCACCCCTCCACTTT
few	TRBV6-6	.	TRBJ1-1	CASSYSPQGNTEAFF	TGTGCCAGCAGTTACTCCCCACAGGGGAACACTGAAGCTTTCTTT
.	TRBV6-5	TRBD1	TRBJ2-7	CASSSPTGAKWEQYF	TGTGCCAGCAGTTCCCCGACAGGGGCGAAGTGGGAGCAGTACTTC
.	TRBV6-1	TRBD1	TRBJ2-3	CASRDRSLHTDTQYF	TGTGCCAGCAGGGACAGGAGCCTGCACACAGATACGCAGTATTTT
.	TRBV5-1	.	TRBJ1-2	CASSLVDRNYGYTF	TGCGCCAGCAGCTTGGTCGACAGGAACTATGGCTACACCTTC
once	TRBV5-1	TRBD2	TRBJ2-2	CASSLIGRGLTGELFF	TGCGCCAGCAGCTTGATCGGGAGGGGACTCACCGGGGAGCTGTTTTTT
.	TRBV12-3/TRBV12-4	TRBD2	TRBJ2-6	CANSRTSGGASRANVLTF	TGTGCCAACAGTAGGACTAGCGGGGGGGCCTCGAGGGCCAACGTCCTGACTTTC
few	TRBV27	.	TRBJ1-2	CASSLFSAANYGYTF	TGTGCCAGCAGTTTATTTTCCGCGGCTAACTATGGCTACACCTTC
few	TRBV12-3/TRBV12-4	.	TRBJ2-7	CASSSLGGSSYEQYF	TGTGCCAGCAGTTCCCTGGGGGGCTCCTCCTACGAGCAGTACTTC
.	TRBV29-1	.	TRBJ1-2	CSVEGGRGYTF	TGCAGCGTTGAGGGGGGAAGAGGCTACACCTTC
.	TRBV6-1	.	TRBJ1-1	CASSAFGSDTEAFF	TGTGCCAGCAGTGCCTTCGGCAGCGACACTGAAGCTTTCTTT
few	TRBV20-1	.	TRBJ2-3	CSARAVGEWTDTQYF	TGCAGTGCTAGAGCGGTGGGAGAATGGACAGATACGCAGTATTTT
.	TRBV6-1	TRBD2	TRBJ2-5	CASSEGLADPQETQYF	TGTGCCAGCAGTGAAGGGCTAGCGGACCCCCAAGAGACCCAGTACTTC
few	TRBV10-3	TRBD2	TRBJ2-5	CAIGGTSGTNEQYF	TGTGCCATCGGCGGGACTAGCGGGACTAATGAGCAGTACTTC
.	TRBV28	.	TRBJ2-3	CASSPSQGTSDTQYF	TGTGCCAGCAGCCCCTCCCAGGGGACCTCAGATACGCAGTATTTT
few	TRBV4-1	.	TRBJ1-2	CASSPPGINGYTF	TGCGCCAGCAGCCCTCCCGGGATCAATGGCTACACCTTC
.	TRBV20-1	.	TRBJ1-6	CSATVGQTFNSPLHF	TGCAGTGCTACGGTCGGGCAAACCTTTAATTCACCCCTCCACTTT
.	TRBV2	TRBD2	TRBJ2-1	CASRAGLAGNNEQFF	TGTGCCAGCAGGGCGGGACTAGCGGGGAACAATGAGCAGTTCTTC
.	TRBV3-1	.	TRBJ1-1	CASSQEGGALSSEAFF	TGTGCCAGCAGCCAAGAGGGGGGGGCTCTGAGCTCTGAAGCTTTCTTT
many	TRBV25-1	TRBD2	TRBJ2-5	CASSEGSGVVGETQYF	TGTGCCAGCAGTGAGGGTAGCGGGGTTGTAGGAGAGACCCAGTACTTC
.	TRBV6-1	.	TRBJ1-2	CASSEGGSSYGYTF	TGTGCCAGCAGTGAAGGAGGGTCCAGCTATGGCTACACCTTC
many	TRBV4-2	TRBD2	TRBJ2-5	CASSQGRLAGDQETQYF	TGTGCCAGCAGCCAAGGAAGACTAGCGGGAGACCAAGAGACCCAGTACTTC
few	TRBV4-2	.	TRBJ2-7	CASSQDLVSGRGAWSYEQYF	TGTGCCAGCAGCCAAGATCTTGTTAGCGGAAGGGGAGCGTGGTCCTACGAGCAGTACTTC
.	TRBV12-3/TRBV12-4	.	TRBJ1-6	CASSRQFIGSPLHF	TGTGCCAGCAGTAGACAGTTCATCGGTTCACCCCTCCACTTT